The source of this T cell receptor (beta chain) is a study of T cells in Graves' hyperthyroidism and ophthalmopathy. Patients counted as stable if ophthalmopathy did not develop within 18 months. The CDR3 consists of 19 residues. V shed 7 bases, J shed 2 bases, and the junction held 17 bases outside the gene matches. In germline, CDR1 is SEHNR, CDR2 FQNEAQ (reference sequence). RNA transcripts served as the template for amplifying TCR beta CDR3 regions. HTBI primers drove first-round RT-PCR of the TCR CDR3. MiXCR, applied by TCRdb to the multiplex PCR reads, yields one record per CDR3 protein. Among around 420,000 distinct CDR3 sequences listed, 12% to 15% were seen once.

Material for sequencing was blood. This TCR was recovered from a woman between 18 and 29 years old with Graves' hyperthyroidism. The V and J genes are TRBV7-9 and TRBJ2-1, with 10 nucleotides matching TRBD2. The chain's CDR3 is CASTPPRTSGSPAYNEQFF. In DNA, the CDR3 is TGTGCCAGCACGCCCCCTCGGACTAGCGGCTCCCCGGCCTACAATGAGCAGTTCTTC.